This entry lists 21 T cell receptor beta chains sequenced from one sample in a study of regulatory T cells in long-lasting Graves disease. Library construction for TCR beta used iRepertoire HTBI primers and Arm-PCR of CDR3 regions. One entry per CDR3 protein results from TCRdb running MiXCR on the multiplex PCR reads. The sample holds 300,000 to 450,000 distinct CDR3 sequences; 15% to 19% are singletons and the top ten take about 20%. Time point given: newly diagnosed GD, antithyroid drugs for less than 3 months. Extracted RNA from PBMCs served as the source of the TCR library. The starting material was peripheral blood mononuclear cells (PBMCs), obtained at new diagnosis, from a patient treated with antithyroid drugs. Receptor source: a female donor with Graves disease.

The chain employs TRBV5-4 and TRBJ2-3; D could derive from TRBD1 or TRBD2 (6 bases each). Germline CDR1 SGHNT, CDR2 YYREEE (reference sequence). The V and J ends lost 4 bases and 0 bases respectively, with 15 bases between them. The CDR3 runs 16 residues. CDR3 in DNA: TGTGCCAGCAGCCCCCCAAGGGGGACTAGCACAGATACGCAGTATTTT. This translates into CASSPPRGTSTDTQYF.

This clonotype showed up many times. The chain is built from TRBV20-1 and TRBJ2-3; D call uncertain. With 0 bases removed from V and 5 bases from J, the gap between germline ends came to 9 bases. The CDR3 covers 13 residues. CDR1 and CDR2 from the germline V gene are DFQATT and SNEGSKA (reference sequence). In DNA form, the CDR3 reads TGCAGTGCTAGAGACTTATATGTAGATACGCAGTATTTT. Amino acid sequence: CSARDLYVDTQYF.

In this sample, this clonotype turned up many times. The V call is TRBV12-3 or TRBV12-4, the J call TRBJ1-1; a possible D gene is TRBD1 (5 bases). The CDR3 is made up of 15 amino acids. V shed 6 bases and J shed 1 base, with 15 bases lying between them. The CDR3 sequence is CASRGGRQRNTEAFF. The CDR3 DNA reads as TGTGCCAGCAGGGGGGGTAGACAGAGGAACACTGAAGCTTTCTTT.

There are many counts of this clonotype. This chain connects TRBV12-3 or TRBV12-4 to TRBJ2-5, with D unclear. This CDR3 is 14 amino acids long. V was trimmed by 6 bases and J by 5 bases, leaving 16 bases between them. DNA for the CDR3: TGTGCCAGCAGGCCGCTAGGGATAATGGAGACCCAGTACTTC. This sequence encodes CASRPLGIMETQYF.

This clonotype was counted once. CDR3 loop: CASSQDYRYTEAFF. The DNA of the CDR3 is TGCGCCAGCAGCCAAGATTACAGGTACACTGAAGCTTTCTTT. The V and J genes are TRBV4-1 and TRBJ1-1, with D perhaps matching TRBD1 (5 bases). The CDR3 has 14 residues. From germline, CDR1 is MGHRA and CDR2 YSYEKL. Trimming removed 0 bases at V and 3 bases at J, with 8 bases between.

J is TRBJ1-4 and V is TRBV25-1; 7 nucleotides match TRBD1. V was pared by 4 bases and J by 0 bases, with 2 bases of the junction left unmatched. Germline-derived CDR1 and CDR2 are MGHDK and SYGVNS. This CDR3 has 15 residues. The CDR3 region is CASSVTGATNEKLFF. In DNA form, the CDR3 reads TGTGCCAGCAGTGTCACAGGGGCAACTAATGAAAAACTGTTTTTT. Combining the CDR3 with reference TRBV25-1 and TRBJ1-4 gives the whole variable domain EADIYQTPRYLVIGTGKKITLECSQTMGHDKMYWYQQDPGMELHLIHYSYGVNSTEKGDLSSESTVSRIRTEHFPLTLESARPSHTSQYLCASSVTGATNEKLFFGSGTQLSVL.

This clonotype was found many times. The J gene is TRBJ1-1, the V gene TRBV19; 8 nucleotides match TRBD1. CDR3 size: 12 residues. The trim removed 7 bases at V and 4 bases at J, leaving 2 bases unmatched. The V gene's germline CDR1 is LNHDA and CDR2 SQIVND (reference sequence). CDR3 DNA: TGTGCCAGTATGCAGGGGGCCACTGAAGCTTTCTTT. Translation: CASMQGATEAFF.

This clonotype has at least ten counts. The chain couples TRBV7-3 to TRBJ2-1; no clear D gene. The CDR3 is 13 amino acids. V was shortened by 3 bases and J by 6 bases, with 9 bases between the two germline ends. Germline CDR1 and CDR2: SGHTA and FQGTGA. The DNA for the CDR3 is TGTGCCAGCAGCTTCCGTGGTCCCAATGAGCAGTTCTTC. It is translated as CASSFRGPNEQFF.

This clonotype came up many times. This rearrangement joins TRBV20-1 to TRBJ2-1; 7 positions match TRBD1. V lost 1 base, J lost 4 bases, and 16 bases stayed unmatched. From germline, CDR1 is DFQATT and CDR2 SNEGSKA (reference sequence). The CDR3 has 18 residues. CDR3 sequence reads: CSARGLQPKGAGYNEQFF. The CDR3 bases are TGCAGTGCTAGAGGCCTACAACCTAAGGGGGCCGGTTACAATGAGCAGTTCTTC.

Notes on this clonotype: The junction departs from the called germline gene at one end, perhaps through a read error. The rearrangement links TRBV7-3 to TRBJ2-7; a possible D gene is TRBD2 (5 bases). Germline-derived CDR1 and CDR2 are SGHTA and FQGTGA. The CDR3 has 14 residues. CDR3 sequence: CASSPGVNTGELYF. For the CDR3, the DNA is TGTGCCAGCAGCCCGGGTGTGAACACCGGGGAGCTGTACTTC.

This clonotype showed up many times. The chain is built from TRBV11-2 and TRBJ2-7; D not resolved. The CDR3 runs 14 residues. Germline V gene lookup returns CDR1 SGHAT and CDR2 FQNNGV. The germline V and J ends were trimmed by 5 bases and 4 bases, with 15 bases remaining between them. CDR3 in amino acids: CASSHGYGAYEQYF. Written as DNA, the CDR3 is TGTGCCAGCAGCCACGGATATGGAGCGTACGAGCAGTACTTC.

The sample holds many counts of this clonotype. Relative to the germline gene, one junction end is altered; a read error may explain this. CDR3 loop: CASSLAGGQGGTEAFF. The CDR3 bases are TGTGCCAGCAGCCTAGCAGGGGGACAGGGGGGGACTGAAGCTTTCTTT. This chain uses TRBV7-6 with TRBJ1-1; 11 nucleotides agree with TRBD1. The CDR3 runs 16 residues. The V gene's germline CDR1 is SGHVS and CDR2 FNYEAQ.

Many counts were recorded for this clonotype. This chain uses TRBV7-9 with TRBJ1-1; D is ambiguous. Germline V gene data show CDR1 as SEHNR and CDR2 as FQNEAQ (reference sequence). The CDR3 spans 14 residues. V was cut by 5 bases and J by 1 base, with 11 bases left in between. CDR3 sequence reads: CASSAGLGNTEAFF. In DNA, the CDR3 is TGTGCCAGCAGCGCCGGACTGGGGAACACTGAAGCTTTCTTT.

This clonotype occurred many times. The chain is built from TRBV5-1 and TRBJ2-3; D unresolved. Germline CDR1 reads SGHRS; CDR2 reads YFSETQ. The CDR3 covers 14 residues. Trimming took 0 bases from V and 6 from J, leaving 11 bases between them. The CDR3 bases are TGCGCCAGCAGCTTGGAATCAGTCCCGGATACGCAGTATTTT. Translation gives CASSLESVPDTQYF.

This clonotype was counted at least ten times. The chain uses TRBV2 and TRBJ1-2, with D hard to call. CDR1 and CDR2 from the germline V gene are SNHLY and FYNNEI. The CDR3 is 13 amino acids. The V gene lost 3 bases and the J gene lost 3 bases, with 8 bases spanning the gap. The CDR3 region is CASSEGMDYGYTF. In DNA form, the CDR3 reads TGTGCCAGCAGTGAGGGGATGGACTATGGCTACACCTTC.

This clonotype appeared many times. The CDR3 loop reads CATGRSDNEQFF. The DNA for the CDR3 is TGTGCCACGGGAAGGTCGGACAATGAGCAGTTCTTC. This chain uses TRBV6-1 with TRBJ2-1, with D possibly TRBD2 on 5 matching bases. Per germline, CDR1 MNHNS and CDR2 SASEGT. The CDR3 is made up of 12 amino acids. Trimming took off 10 bases at V and 5 bases at J, with 12 bases between the two ends.

This clonotype was observed many times. The rearrangement links TRBV12-3 or TRBV12-4 to TRBJ2-7; TRBD2 might be the D (6 bases). The length of the CDR3 is 14 residues. Trimming left V 6 bases short and J 0 bases short, with 12 bases between. The CDR3 DNA follows: TGTGCCAGCAGGCGGGGCCACAGCTCCTACGAGCAGTACTTC. The encoded protein is CASRRGHSSYEQYF.

This chain joins TRBV4-3 and TRBJ2-7; TRBD2 matches at 10 bases. The CDR3 extends over 16 amino acids. The germline V gene has CDR1 LGHNA and CDR2 YSLEER. With V trimmed by 2 bases and J by 1 base, 5 bases remained unmatched. CDR3 in DNA: TGCGCCAGCAGCCAACAAGCGGGACTAGCGTCCTACGAGCAGTACTTC. Translated: CASSQQAGLASYEQYF.

The chain joins TRBV9 to TRBJ2-3; D assignment may be TRBD1 or TRBD2 (5 bases each). Germline V gives CDR1 SGDLS, CDR2 YYNGEE. V lost 0 bases, J lost 2 bases, and 16 bases lay in between. The CDR3 totals 17 residues. The CDR3 region is CASSVAKGTSTTDTQYF. DNA for the CDR3: TGTGCCAGCAGCGTAGCAAAGGGGACCTCTACCACAGATACGCAGTATTTT.

This clonotype appeared many times. This chain connects TRBV29-1 to TRBJ2-5; the D gene could be TRBD1 or TRBD2 (6 bases each). Trimming took 5 bases from V and 5 from J, leaving 15 bases between them. The length of the CDR3 is 13 residues. The germline V gene encodes CDR1 SQVTM and CDR2 ANQGSEA. CDR3 bases: TGCAGCGTTAATGGGGGGCGAGGGGAGACCCAGTACTTC. Protein product: CSVNGGRGETQYF.

This clonotype was counted between two and nine times. The rearrangement links TRBV7-3 to TRBJ2-6, with a tentative D call TRBD2 (5 bases). Trimming removed 7 bases at V and 2 bases at J, with 6 bases between. The CDR3 length is 13 residues. The germline V gene encodes CDR1 SGHTA and CDR2 FQGTGA. The chain's CDR3 is CASKEAGANVLTF. The CDR3 DNA sequence: TGTGCCAGCAAGGAGGCTGGGGCCAACGTCCTGACTTTC.